The rows below give T cell receptor beta chains drawn from one sample of a study of blood T cell repertoires in COVID-19. TCRdb's copy holds only in-frame clones and misses some; the assay was immunoSEQ multiplex PCR. The sample records some 340,000 clones, about four fifths being singletons. The sequencing input was PBMCs or T cells enriched from blood (not recorded which). The receptors were sampled from a woman in her forties or fifties who had recovered from COVID-19. CDR3s include the opening cysteine and the closing phenylalanine or tryptophan. Each record gives: J gene, V gene, D gene, clone size, CDR3 DNA, CDR3 protein. D genes are given only for firm matches. Expanded clones get a size class; other rows say once, few or many, or leave the size out.

>TRBJ1-1|TRBV7-2|-|-
TGTGCCAGCAGCCAAACCTACCCCCTTGAAATGAACACTGAAGCTTTCTTT
CASSQTYPLEMNTEAFF
>TRBJ1-6|TRBV5-1|TRBD1|-
TGCGCCAGCAGCCCATGGGACAGGGGAAAATCACCCCTCCACTTT
CASSPWDRGKSPLHF
>TRBJ1-2|TRBV7-8|TRBD1|-
TGTGCCAGCAGCAGAACAGCCGTCCCGGGACAGGGGGCGGCTGGCTACACCTTC
CASSRTAVPGQGAAGYTF
>TRBJ1-2|TRBV14|-|-
TGTGCCAACCAGGCAGGGCGAGACTATGGCTACACCTTC
CANQAGRDYGYTF
>TRBJ1-1|TRBV11-3|-|-
TGTGCCAGCAGCCCCAGGGGTTCGGACCGTTTCTTT
CASSPRGSDRFF
>TRBJ2-1|TRBV30|-|-
TGTGCCTACTCCCCCGTCCACAGCTCCTACAATGAGCAGTTCTTC
CAYSPVHSSYNEQFF
>TRBJ1-6|TRBV4-2|-|-
TGTGCCAGCAGCCAAGAACTGGAGGGTTGGGATTCACCCCTCCACTTT
CASSQELEGWDSPLHF
>TRBJ1-5|TRBV19|-|-
TGTGCCAGTAGTAAAGCAGGGGATAGCAATCAGCCCCAGCATTTT
CASSKAGDSNQPQHF
>TRBJ1-6|TRBV5-4|-|-
TGTGCCAGCAGCCGTGAAGCAGGGGTCTACTCACCCCTCCACTTT
CASSREAGVYSPLHF
>TRBJ2-7|TRBV6-5|-|few
TGTGCCAGCAGTTACTCGATTGGGGCCTATATCGCCGAGCAGTACTTC
CASSYSIGAYIAEQYF
>TRBJ2-1|TRBV15|-|-
TGTGCCACCAGCAGAGATCGAAACGTACTATCCTACAATGAGCAGTTCTTC
CATSRDRNVLSYNEQFF
>TRBJ2-2|TRBV7-3|TRBD2|-
TGTGCCAGCAGCTCCGGGACTAGCGGGGGGAACACCGGGGAGCTGTTTTTT
CASSSGTSGGNTGELFF
>TRBJ1-6|TRBV6-6|TRBD1|-
TGTGCCAGCAGTTGGACAGGATCCGGAGGCAATTCACCCCTCCACTTT
CASSWTGSGGNSPLHF
>TRBJ1-1|TRBV12-2|-|-
TGTGCAAGTCGCTTAGGGACAGGGAACGCTGAAGCTTTCTTT
CASRLGTGNAEAFF
>TRBJ1-1|TRBV27|-|-
TGTGCCAGCAGTCAATTCGACAGGATGGAAGGTTGGACTGAAGCTTTCTTT
CASSQFDRMEGWTEAFF
>TRBJ2-7|TRBV5-1|-|-
TGCGCCAGCAGCTTGGGGTCCACCGGTCTTGACGAGCAGTACTTC
CASSLGSTGLDEQYF
>TRBJ1-6|TRBV6-2/TRBV6-3|TRBD1|once
TGTGCCAGCAGTTACTCCTATGCGGGACAGGCGAGCTCCTATAATTCACCCCTCCACTTT
CASSYSYAGQASSYNSPLHF
>TRBJ2-1|TRBV7-9|TRBD1|-
TGTGCCAGCAGCAATACAGGGGAGTTACAGTTCTTC
CASSNTGELQFF
>TRBJ1-2|TRBV18|TRBD1|-
TGTGCCAGCTCGACAGGGGGCGACTATGGCTACACCTTC
CASSTGGDYGYTF
>TRBJ1-5|TRBV2|TRBD1|-
TGTGCCAGCAGTGAAAGAGGGGGCAGGGCGCCACGAAAGCCCCAGCATTTT
CASSERGGRAPRKPQHF
>TRBJ2-2|TRBV6-2/TRBV6-3|-|-
TGTGCCAGCAGTTATGTAAGGGGTCGGAACACCGGGGAGCTGTTTTTT
CASSYVRGRNTGELFF
>TRBJ2-1|TRBV9|-|few
TGTGCCAGCAGCGTAGGGACAAGGGATGAGCAGTTCTTC
CASSVGTRDEQFF
>TRBJ2-7|TRBV30|-|many
TGTGCCTGGAGTAGCATCCCCTACGAGCAGTACTTC
CAWSSIPYEQYF
>TRBJ1-1|TRBV5-8|-|-
TGTGCCAGCAGCCCGGGTCCGGGGGGCGCGGACACTGAAGCTTTCTTT
CASSPGPGGADTEAFF
>TRBJ2-7|TRBV12-3/TRBV12-4|-|few
TGTGCCAGCAGTTTATTGACAGGTGGGGAGCAGTACTTC
CASSLLTGGEQYF
>TRBJ1-5|TRBV28|-|-
TGTGCCAGCAGTTTTGGTACAGGGACCTATCAGCCCCAGCATTTT
CASSFGTGTYQPQHF
>TRBJ1-1|TRBV5-1|TRBD1|few
TGCGCCAGCAGCTTGTTAGCCGGGACAGGGATGAACACTGAAGCTTTCTTT
CASSLLAGTGMNTEAFF
>TRBJ1-1|TRBV5-6|-|-
TGTGCCAGCAGCGAGGGAAGAAGAACTGAAGCTTTCTTT
CASSEGRRTEAFF
>TRBJ2-5|TRBV6-1|TRBD2|once
TGTGCCAGCAGTGAACTAGCGGGAGGGATAGGGACTGAGACCCAGTACTTC
CASSELAGGIGTETQYF
>TRBJ1-3|TRBV5-5|-|-
TGTGCCAGCAGGGCAGGGGATTTCTCTGGAAACACCATATATTTT
CASRAGDFSGNTIYF
>TRBJ2-7|TRBV12-3/TRBV12-4|TRBD1|once
TGTGCCAGCAGTTTTGGGACAGAGACTGAATTC
CASSFGTETEF
>TRBJ2-1|TRBV7-2|TRBD1|-
TGTGCCAGCAGCTCAAGGACAGGGCGAACCAACCAGTTCTTC
CASSSRTGRTNQFF
>TRBJ1-1|TRBV5-1|-|-
TGCGCCAGCAGCTTGGAAATCGGGAACACTGAAGCTTTCTTT
CASSLEIGNTEAFF
>TRBJ1-6|TRBV5-4|-|few
TGTGCCAGCAACAGGGATAATTCACCCCTCCACTTT
CASNRDNSPLHF
>TRBJ2-5|TRBV5-6|-|few
TGTGCCAGCAGCTTGATAGTCGCCGACCAAGAGACCCAGTACTTC
CASSLIVADQETQYF
>TRBJ1-3|TRBV19|-|few
TGTGCCAGTAGTACGGGTGCGCGGTCTGGAAACACCATATATTTT
CASSTGARSGNTIYF
>TRBJ2-1|TRBV5-1|-|-
TGCGCCAGCAGCTTGTGGGGACATGAAACCTACAATGAGCAGTTCTTC
CASSLWGHETYNEQFF
>TRBJ2-1|TRBV13|TRBD2|-
TGTGCCAGCAGCTTACTAGCGGGGGGGCTTGAGAACGCCTACAATGAGCAGTTCTTC
CASSLLAGGLENAYNEQFF
>TRBJ1-5|TRBV10-3|-|-
TGTGCCATCAGTGAGTATAGGGAGGGCAATCAGCCCCAGCATTTT
CAISEYREGNQPQHF
>TRBJ1-2|TRBV9|-|-
TGTGCCAGCAGCGTAGAGGAAGGGGCCCTCTATGGCTACACCTTC
CASSVEEGALYGYTF
>TRBJ1-4|TRBV12-5|-|-
TGTGCTAGTGGGGAGATCAGAAATGAAAAACTGTTTTTT
CASGEIRNEKLFF